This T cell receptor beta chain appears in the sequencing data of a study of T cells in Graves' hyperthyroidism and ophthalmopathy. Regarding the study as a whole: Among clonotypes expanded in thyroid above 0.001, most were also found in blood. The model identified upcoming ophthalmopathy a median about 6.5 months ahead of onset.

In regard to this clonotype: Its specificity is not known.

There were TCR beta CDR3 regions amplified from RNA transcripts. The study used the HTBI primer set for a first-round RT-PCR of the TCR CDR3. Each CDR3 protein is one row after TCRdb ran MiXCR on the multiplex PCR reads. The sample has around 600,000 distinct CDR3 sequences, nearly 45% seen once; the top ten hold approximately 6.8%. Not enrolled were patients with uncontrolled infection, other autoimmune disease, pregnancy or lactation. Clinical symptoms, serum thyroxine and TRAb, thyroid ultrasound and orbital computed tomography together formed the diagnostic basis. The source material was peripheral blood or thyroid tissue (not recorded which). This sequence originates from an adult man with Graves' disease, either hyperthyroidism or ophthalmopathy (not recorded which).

The CDR3 nucleotides are TGCAGCGGACGGGAGGTCGACACCGGGGAGCTGTTTTTT. It encodes CSGREVDTGELFF. The chain employs TRBV29-1 and TRBJ2-2, with 7 bases identical to TRBD2. V trimming: 7 bases; J trimming: 3 bases; junction bases outside the gene matches: 5. The CDR3 sequence is 13 residues long. Germline CDR1 reads SQVTM; CDR2 reads ANQGSEA.